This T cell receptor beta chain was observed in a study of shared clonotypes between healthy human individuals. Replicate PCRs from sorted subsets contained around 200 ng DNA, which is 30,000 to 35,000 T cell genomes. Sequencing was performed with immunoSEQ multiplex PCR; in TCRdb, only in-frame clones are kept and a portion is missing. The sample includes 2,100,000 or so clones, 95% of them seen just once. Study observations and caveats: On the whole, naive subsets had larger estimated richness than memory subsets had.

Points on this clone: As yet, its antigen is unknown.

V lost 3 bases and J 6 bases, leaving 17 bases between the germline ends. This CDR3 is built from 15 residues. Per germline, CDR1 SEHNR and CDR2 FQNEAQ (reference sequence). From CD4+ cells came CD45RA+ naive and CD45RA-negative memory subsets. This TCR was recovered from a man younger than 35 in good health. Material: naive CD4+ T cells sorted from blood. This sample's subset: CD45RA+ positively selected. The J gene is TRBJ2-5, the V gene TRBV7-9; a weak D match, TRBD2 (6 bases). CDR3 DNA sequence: TGTGCCAGCAGCTTGGGGCGTCCCGGGAGAAAGACCCAGTACTTC. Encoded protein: CASSLGRPGRKTQYF.